This T cell receptor (beta chain) was identified in a study of blood T cell repertoires in COVID-19. About the research overall: Acute and convalescent COVID-19 specimens originated in the United States, Italy and Spain. The analysed material was cDNA or gDNA that came from T cells, B-cell-depleted T cells, or PBMCs.

There are 16 residues in the CDR3. Looked up from germline, CDR1 is LGHNA and CDR2 is YSLEER. V gave up 2 bases and J gave up 8 bases, with 21 bases separating them. Sequencing was performed with immunoSEQ multiplex PCR; in TCRdb, only in-frame clones are kept and a portion is missing. There are hundreds of thousands of clones in the sample; approximately 80% occur only once, and over 9.5% lies in the top ten. This clonotype was obtained from a woman older than 75 with acute or convalescent COVID-19. The sequenced material came from peripheral blood. The gene calls are TRBV4-3 and TRBJ1-2; possibly TRBD1 for D (5 bases). The CDR3 DNA is TGCGCCAGCAGCCAATCCCAGGGAATTCAGGGTTGGGGCTACACCTTC. Translating gives CASSQSQGIQGWGYTF.